The 2 T cell receptor beta chains reported below all come from one sample, sequenced in a study of blood T cell repertoires in COVID-19. Sequencing was performed with immunoSEQ multiplex PCR; in TCRdb, only in-frame clones are kept and a portion is missing. The profile shows some 370,000 clones, 83% of them singletons. The sequencing sample was made of PBMCs or T cells enriched from blood (not recorded which). These receptors all come from a woman in her forties or fifties who had recovered from COVID-19.

This clone was recorded only once. This chain joins TRBV6-5 and TRBJ1-1; no clear D. V was pared by 6 bases and J by 3 bases, with 11 bases between. This CDR3 is built from 13 residues. The germline gives CDR1 MNHEY, CDR2 SVGAGI. CDR3 residues: CASSLDTYTEAFF. CDR3 DNA: TGTGCCAGCAGCCTCGACACGTACACTGAAGCTTTCTTT.

V gene TRBV4-3 combines with J gene TRBJ2-2, with 11 bases that match TRBD2. The CDR3 sequence is 17 residues long. From germline, CDR1 is LGHNA and CDR2 YSLEER. V gave up 11 bases and J gave up 3 bases; unmatched junction bases: 14. CDR3 sequence (DNA): TGCGCCTCCGCCGGGATAGCGGGGGGGCCAGACACCGGGGAGCTGTTTTTT. Translation: CASAGIAGGPDTGELFF.